This TCR beta chain comes out of a study of T-cell reconstitution after alpha-beta-depleted transplantation in children. Germline trimming cut 1 base from V and 3 bases from J; bases unmatched to any gene: 6. The CDR3 loop spans 16 amino acids. Germline CDR1 SGHTA, CDR2 FQGNSA. Regarding the study as a whole: As was reported, about two months after transplant, alpha-beta T cells came from several hundred expanded graft clones.

With respect to this clonotype: What it recognizes is unknown.

The authors prepared the TCRbeta library with unique molecular identifiers. Using its own MiXCR run on the PCR reads, TCRdb lists one record per CDR3 protein. The sample holds almost 500,000 distinct CDR3 sequences, about 10% seen once. Specimen: PBMCs, collected before TCRalphabeta/CD19-depleted stem cell transplant. This sequence joins TRBV7-2 and TRBJ1-2; 9 nucleotides line up with TRBD1. The clonotype comes from a child aged 2 to 10 with inherited bone marrow failure, due to receive a stem cell transplant. CDR3 sequence (DNA): TGTGCCAGCAGCTTAGAATGGGACAGGGAAGACTATGGCTACACCTTC. It translates to CASSLEWDREDYGYTF.